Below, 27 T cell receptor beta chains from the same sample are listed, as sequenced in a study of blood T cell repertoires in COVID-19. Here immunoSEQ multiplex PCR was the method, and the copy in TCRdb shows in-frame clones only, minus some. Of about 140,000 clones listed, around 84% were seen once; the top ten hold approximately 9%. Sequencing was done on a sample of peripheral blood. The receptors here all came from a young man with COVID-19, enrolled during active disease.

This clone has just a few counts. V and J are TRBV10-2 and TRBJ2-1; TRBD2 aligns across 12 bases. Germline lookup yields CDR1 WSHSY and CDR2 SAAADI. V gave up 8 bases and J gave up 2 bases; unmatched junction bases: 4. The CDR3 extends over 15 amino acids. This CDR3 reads CASQLAGGAYNEQFF. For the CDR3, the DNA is TGCGCCAGCCAACTAGCGGGAGGCGCCTACAATGAGCAGTTCTTC.

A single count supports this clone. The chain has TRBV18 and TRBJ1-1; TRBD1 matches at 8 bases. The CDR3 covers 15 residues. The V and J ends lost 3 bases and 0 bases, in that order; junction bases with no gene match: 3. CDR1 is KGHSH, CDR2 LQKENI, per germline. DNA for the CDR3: TGTGCCAGCTCACCGCAGACAGGGGTGAACACTGAAGCTTTCTTT. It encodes CASSPQTGVNTEAFF.

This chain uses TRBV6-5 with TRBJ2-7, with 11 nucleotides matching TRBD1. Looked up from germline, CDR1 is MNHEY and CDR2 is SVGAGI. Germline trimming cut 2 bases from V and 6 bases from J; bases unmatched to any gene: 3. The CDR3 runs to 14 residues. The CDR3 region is CASSYGQGAVEQYF. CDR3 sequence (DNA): TGTGCCAGCAGTTACGGACAGGGGGCCGTCGAGCAGTACTTC.

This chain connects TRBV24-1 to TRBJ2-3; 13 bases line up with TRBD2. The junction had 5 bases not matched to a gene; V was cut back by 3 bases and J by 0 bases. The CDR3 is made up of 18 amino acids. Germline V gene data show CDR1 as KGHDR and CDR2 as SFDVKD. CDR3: CATSDAGLAGPSTDTQYF. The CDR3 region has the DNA TGTGCCACCAGTGATGCGGGACTAGCGGGACCCAGCACAGATACGCAGTATTTT.

The CDR3: CASSTAGGFSYEQYF. CDR3 nucleotide sequence: TGTGCCAGCAGTACTGCGGGAGGTTTCTCCTACGAGCAGTACTTC. The chain recombines TRBV6-2 or TRBV6-3 with TRBJ2-7, with 8 bases matching TRBD2. The CDR3 is 15 residues long. The ends lost 5 bases at V and 0 bases at J; junction bases unmatched: 6. Per the germline V gene, CDR1 is MNHEY and CDR2 is SVGEGT.

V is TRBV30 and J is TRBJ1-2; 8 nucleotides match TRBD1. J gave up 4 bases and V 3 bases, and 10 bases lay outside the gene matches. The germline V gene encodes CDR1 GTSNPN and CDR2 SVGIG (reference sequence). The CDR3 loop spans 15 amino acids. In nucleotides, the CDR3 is TGTGCCTGGAGGCCCTCCTTGGGACAGGCCTATGGCTACACCTTC. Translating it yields CAWRPSLGQAYGYTF.

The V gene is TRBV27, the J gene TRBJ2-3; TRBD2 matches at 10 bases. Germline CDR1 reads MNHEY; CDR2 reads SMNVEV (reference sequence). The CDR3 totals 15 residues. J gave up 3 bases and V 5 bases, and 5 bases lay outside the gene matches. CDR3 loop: CASSQGLAATDTQYF. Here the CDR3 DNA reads TGTGCCAGCAGTCAAGGACTAGCGGCTACAGATACGCAGTATTTT.

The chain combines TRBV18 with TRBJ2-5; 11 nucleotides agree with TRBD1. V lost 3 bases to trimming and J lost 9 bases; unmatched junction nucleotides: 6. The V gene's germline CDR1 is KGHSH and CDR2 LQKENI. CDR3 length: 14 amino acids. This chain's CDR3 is CASSPRTGGESQYF. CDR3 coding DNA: TGTGCCAGCTCACCGAGGACAGGGGGCGAGTCCCAGTACTTC.

The CDR3 DNA sequence: TGTGCCACCAGTGGGATAACCGGGACAGAGTTATATTTT. Amino acids: CATSGITGTELYF. The V gene is TRBV24-1, the J gene TRBJ1-3; 7 bases agree with TRBD1. The CDR3 is made up of 13 amino acids. With 5 bases clipped from V and 14 bases from J, the junction kept 11 bases outside the gene matches. Germline lookup yields CDR1 KGHDR and CDR2 SFDVKD.

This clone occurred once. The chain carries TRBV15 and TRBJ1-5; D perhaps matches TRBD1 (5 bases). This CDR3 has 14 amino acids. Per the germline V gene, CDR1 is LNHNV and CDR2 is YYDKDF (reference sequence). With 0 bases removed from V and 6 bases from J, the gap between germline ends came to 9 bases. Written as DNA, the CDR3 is TGTGCCACCAGCAGAGACTGGGGGGGTCAGCCCCAGCATTTT. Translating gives CATSRDWGGQPQHF.

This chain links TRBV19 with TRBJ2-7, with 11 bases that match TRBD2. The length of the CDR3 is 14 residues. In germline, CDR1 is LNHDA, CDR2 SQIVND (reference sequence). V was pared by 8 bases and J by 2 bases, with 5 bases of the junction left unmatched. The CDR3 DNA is TGTGCCAGTCAAACTAGCGGGGGACCCTACGAGCAGTACTTC. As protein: CASQTSGGPYEQYF.

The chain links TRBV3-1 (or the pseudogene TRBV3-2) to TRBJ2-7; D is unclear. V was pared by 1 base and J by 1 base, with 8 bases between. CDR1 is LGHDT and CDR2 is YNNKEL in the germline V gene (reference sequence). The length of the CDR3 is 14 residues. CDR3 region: CASSQGASSYEQYF. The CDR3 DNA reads TGTGCCAGCAGCCAAGGAGCTAGTTCCTACGAGCAGTACTTC.

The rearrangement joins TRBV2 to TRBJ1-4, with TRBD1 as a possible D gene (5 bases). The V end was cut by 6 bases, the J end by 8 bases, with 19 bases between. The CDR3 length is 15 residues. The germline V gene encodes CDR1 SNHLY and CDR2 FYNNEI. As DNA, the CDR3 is TGTGCCAGCAGGATCCGGGACTTCGAGGGGGAAAAACTGTTTTTT. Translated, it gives CASRIRDFEGEKLFF.

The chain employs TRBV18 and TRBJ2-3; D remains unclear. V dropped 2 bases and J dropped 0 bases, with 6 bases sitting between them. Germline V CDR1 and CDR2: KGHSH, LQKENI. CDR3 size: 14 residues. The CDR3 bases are TGTGCCAGCTCACCATATAGCAGCACAGATACGCAGTATTTT. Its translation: CASSPYSSTDTQYF. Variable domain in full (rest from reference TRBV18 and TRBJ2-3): NAGVMQNPRHLVRRRGQEARLRCSPMKGHSHVYWYRQLPEEGLKFMVYLQKENIIDESGMPKERFSAEFPKEGPSILRIQQVVRGDSAAYFCASSPYSSTDTQYFGPGTRLTVL.

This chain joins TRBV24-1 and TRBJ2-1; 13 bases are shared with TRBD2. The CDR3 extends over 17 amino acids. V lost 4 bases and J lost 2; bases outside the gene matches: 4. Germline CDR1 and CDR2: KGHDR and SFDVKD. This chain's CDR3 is CATSDRLAGGPYNEQFF. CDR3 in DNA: TGTGCCACCAGTGACCGACTAGCGGGAGGCCCCTACAATGAGCAGTTCTTC.

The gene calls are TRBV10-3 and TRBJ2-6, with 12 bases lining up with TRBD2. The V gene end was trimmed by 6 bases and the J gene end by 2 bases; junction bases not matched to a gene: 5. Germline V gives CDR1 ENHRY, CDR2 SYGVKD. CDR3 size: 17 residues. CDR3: CAISTSGRMTGANVLTF. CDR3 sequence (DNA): TGTGCCATCAGCACTAGCGGGAGGATGACTGGGGCCAACGTCCTGACTTTC.

The CDR3 spells CASTPQAGEGEQYF. The CDR3, as DNA: TGTGCCAGCACCCCACAAGCGGGAGAGGGAGAGCAGTACTTC. V usage is TRBV9 and J usage is TRBJ2-7; 8 bases map to TRBD2. After removal of 6 bases from V and 7 bases from J, the junction contained 12 bases not matched to a gene. This CDR3 has 14 amino acids. Per germline, CDR1 SGDLS and CDR2 YYNGEE. Variable domain in full (rest from reference TRBV9 and TRBJ2-7): DSGVTQTPKHLITATGQRVTLRCSPRSGDLSVYWYQQSLDQGLQFLIQYYNGEERAKGNILERFSAQQFPDLHSELNLSSLELGDSALYFCASTPQAGEGEQYFGPGTRLTVT.

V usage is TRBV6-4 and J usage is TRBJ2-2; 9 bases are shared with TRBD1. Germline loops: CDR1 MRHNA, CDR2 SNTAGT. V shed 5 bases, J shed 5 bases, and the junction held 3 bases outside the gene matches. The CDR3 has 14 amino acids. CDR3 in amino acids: CASSRTGDTGELFF. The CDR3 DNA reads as TGTGCCAGCAGTCGGACAGGGGATACCGGGGAGCTGTTTTTT.

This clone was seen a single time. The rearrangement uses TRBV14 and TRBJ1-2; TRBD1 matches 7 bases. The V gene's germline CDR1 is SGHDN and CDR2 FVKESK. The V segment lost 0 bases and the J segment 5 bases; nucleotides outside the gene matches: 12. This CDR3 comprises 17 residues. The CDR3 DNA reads TGTGCCAGCAGCCAAGATCGTCAGGGGGTAGGATGGTATGGCTACACCTTC. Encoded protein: CASSQDRQGVGWYGYTF.

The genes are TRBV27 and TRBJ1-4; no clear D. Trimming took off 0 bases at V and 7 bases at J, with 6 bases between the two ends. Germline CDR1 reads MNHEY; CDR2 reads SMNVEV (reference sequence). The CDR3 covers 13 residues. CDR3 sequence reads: CASSLSGSEKLFF. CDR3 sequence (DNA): TGTGCCAGCAGTTTATCAGGGAGTGAAAAACTGTTTTTT.

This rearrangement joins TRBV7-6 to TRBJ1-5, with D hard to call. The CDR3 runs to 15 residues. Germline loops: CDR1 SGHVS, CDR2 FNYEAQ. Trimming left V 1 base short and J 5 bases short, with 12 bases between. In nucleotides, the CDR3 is TGTGCCAGCAGCTTAGAACCCGACGGGGATCAGCCCCAGCATTTT. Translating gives CASSLEPDGDQPQHF.

Here the CDR3 reads CASSADRKYGYTF. The CDR3 DNA sequence: TGTGCCAGCAGTGCGGACAGGAAGTATGGCTACACCTTC. The chain has TRBV27 and TRBJ1-2; TRBD1 agrees at 7 bases. CDR1 is MNHEY, CDR2 SMNVEV, per germline (reference sequence). V gave up 5 bases and J gave up 5 bases; unmatched junction bases: 5. There are 13 residues in the CDR3.

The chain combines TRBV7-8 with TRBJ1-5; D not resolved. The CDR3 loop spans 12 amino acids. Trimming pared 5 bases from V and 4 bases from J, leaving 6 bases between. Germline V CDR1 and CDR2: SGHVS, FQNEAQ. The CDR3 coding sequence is TGTGCCAGCAGCCCGTCTAATCAGCCCCAGCATTTT. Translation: CASSPSNQPQHF. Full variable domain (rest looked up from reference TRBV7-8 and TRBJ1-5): GAGVSQSPRYKVAKRGQDVALRCDPISGHVSLFWYQQALGQGPEFLTYFQNEAQLDKSGLPSDRFFAERPEGSVSTLKIQRTQQEDSAVYLCASSPSNQPQHFGDGTRLSIL.

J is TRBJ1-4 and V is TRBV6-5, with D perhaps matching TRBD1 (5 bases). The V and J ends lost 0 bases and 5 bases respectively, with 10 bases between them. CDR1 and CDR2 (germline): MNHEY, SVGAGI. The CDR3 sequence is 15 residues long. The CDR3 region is CASSYSHRGNEKLFF. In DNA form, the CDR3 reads TGTGCCAGCAGTTACTCCCACCGGGGGAATGAAAAACTGTTTTTT.

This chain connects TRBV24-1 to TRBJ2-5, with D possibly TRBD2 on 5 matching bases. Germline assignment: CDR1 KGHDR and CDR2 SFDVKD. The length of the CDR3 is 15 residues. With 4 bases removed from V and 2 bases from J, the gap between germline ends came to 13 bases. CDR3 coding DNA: TGTGCCACCAGTGACCGGACTCGGGGACAAGAGACCCAGTACTTC. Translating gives CATSDRTRGQETQYF.

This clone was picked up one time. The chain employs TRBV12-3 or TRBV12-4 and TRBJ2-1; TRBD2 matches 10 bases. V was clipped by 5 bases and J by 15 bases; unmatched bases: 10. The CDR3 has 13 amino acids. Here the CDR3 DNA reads TGTGCCAGCAGTATATCAGCGGGAGGGCCTCCGTTCTTC. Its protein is CASSISAGGPPFF.

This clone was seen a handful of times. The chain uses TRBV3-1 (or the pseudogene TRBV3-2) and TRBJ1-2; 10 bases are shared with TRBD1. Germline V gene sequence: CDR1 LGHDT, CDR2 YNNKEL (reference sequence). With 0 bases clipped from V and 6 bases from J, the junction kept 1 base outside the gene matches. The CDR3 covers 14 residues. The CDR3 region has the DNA TGTGCCAGCAGCCAAGAGGACAGGGGGAATGGCTACACCTTC. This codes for CASSQEDRGNGYTF.